This record looks at one T cell receptor (beta chain) sequence and its context. Its antigen is undetermined. This record comes from a study of post-analysis software for immune sequencing data. Study-wide background: The cohort encompassed relapsing-remitting, secondary progressive and progressive-relapsing multiple sclerosis disease courses.

This CDR3 has 17 amino acids. V gave up 0 bases and J gave up 1 base, with 15 bases separating them. Germline CDR1 LGHNA, CDR2 YNFKEQ. The authors incorporated unique molecular identifiers into the TCR beta cDNA libraries. Input of roughly 0.85 to 11 million T cells yielded around 500,000 cDNA molecules. TCRdb re-derived calls from the PCR reads in MiXCR, one entry per CDR3 protein. Among approximately 660,000 distinct CDR3 sequences listed, roughly three fifths were seen once. Study-wide results and limits: Among multiple sclerosis patients, normalized Chao1 diversity was significantly below that of controls. With TRBV5-6, TRBV5-1 and TRBV20-1 included, about five TRBV segments were more frequent in patients than in controls. Under the F measure, samples that were prepared in one batch clustered strongly together.

Sequencing used blood. V gene TRBV4-2 combines with J gene TRBJ1-1; D call uncertain. This sequence originates from a girl between 2 and 10 years old with multiple sclerosis. The CDR3 bases are TGTGCCAGCAGCCAAGATAATTTGGAGCAAACGAACACTGAAGCTTTCTTT. This sequence encodes CASSQDNLEQTNTEAFF.